These 27 T cell receptor beta chains originate from one sample sequenced in a study of tumor-infiltrating T cells and Merkel cell polyomavirus. In the study overall: The T cells studied were CD8+ and recognized the Merkel cell polyomavirus KLL epitope.

Profiling relied on immunoSEQ multiplex PCR, and the TCRdb table lists in-frame clones only, not all of them. The sample carries about 25,000 clones, 70% to 90% recorded once. All patients' tumors stained robustly positive for Merkel cell polyomavirus Large T antigen by immunohistochemistry. The sequenced sample consisted of lymph node tissue. These receptors originate from a man aged 45-60 years with Merkel cell carcinoma.

The chain combines TRBV7-2 with TRBJ2-5; a possible D gene is TRBD2 (5 bases). V lost 5 bases to trimming and J lost 13 bases, with 17 bases between them. This CDR3 spans 12 amino acids. CDR1 is SGHTA, CDR2 FQGNSA, per germline. The CDR3 nucleotides read TGTGCCAGCAGCACCCTCGGGGAGACTGGGTACTTC. Protein: CASSTLGETGYF.

This clone was picked up one time. The V call is TRBV28, the J call TRBJ2-5; 7 nucleotides agree with TRBD1. V trimming: 6 bases; J trimming: 4 bases; junction bases outside the gene matches: 8. There are 14 residues in the CDR3. Germline-derived CDR1 and CDR2 are MDHEN and SYDVKM. CDR3 coding DNA: TGTGCCAGCAGGTTTTTATACAGGGGAGAGACCCAGTACTTC. As protein: CASRFLYRGETQYF. Based on the CDR3 plus reference TRBV28 and TRBJ2-5, the full variable domain is DVKVTQSSRYLVKRTGEKVFLECVQDMDHENMFWYRQDPGLGLRLIYFSYDVKMKEKGDIPEGYSVSREKKERFSLILESASTNQTSMYLCASRFLYRGETQYFGPGTRLLVL.

This clone was counted between two and nine times. The chain is built from TRBV19 and TRBJ1-6; 7 nucleotides match TRBD1. Unmatched junction bases numbered 11, after V lost 5 bases and J lost 7 bases. This CDR3 is 16 amino acids long. Germline values: CDR1 LNHDA, CDR2 SQIVND (reference sequence). The CDR3 region is CASSPLSRGLNSPLHF. As DNA, the CDR3 is TGTGCCAGTAGTCCCCTGAGTAGGGGGCTAAATTCACCCCTCCACTTT.

This clone was detected once. This rearrangement joins TRBV15 to TRBJ2-7; 7 positions match TRBD1. The germline CDR1 and CDR2 sequences are LNHNV and YYDKDF (reference sequence). Losses at the gene ends were 3 bases for V and 4 bases for J; bases not matched to a gene: 9. The CDR3 covers 15 residues. CDR3 DNA sequence: TGTGCCACCAGCAGTCCGGGACAGAGAGAATACGAGCAGTACTTC. This gives the protein CATSSPGQREYEQYF.

The chain joins TRBV6-1 to TRBJ2-2, with TRBD2 as a possible D gene (7 bases). Germline CDR1 reads MNHNS; CDR2 reads SASEGT. V was trimmed by 9 bases and J by 4 bases, leaving 15 bases between them. This CDR3 spans 14 amino acids. The CDR3 loop reads CASGGGRRTGELFF. The CDR3 coding sequence is TGTGCCAGTGGGGGGGGGCGCCGCACCGGGGAGCTGTTTTTT.

The chain uses TRBV12-5 and TRBJ2-2; 9 bases match TRBD1. V was clipped by 6 bases and J by 5 bases; unmatched bases: 4. Per germline, CDR1 LGHNT and CDR2 FRNRAP. The CDR3 spans 14 residues. The chain's CDR3 is CASGTGQGTGELFF. The CDR3 region has the DNA TGTGCTAGTGGAACAGGACAGGGGACCGGGGAGCTGTTTTTT. Complete variable domain (other parts from reference TRBV12-5 and TRBJ2-2): DARVTQTPRHKVTEMGQEVTMRCQPILGHNTVFWYRQTMMQGLELLAYFRNRAPLDDSGMPKDRFSAEMPDATLATLKIQPSEPRDSAVYFCASGTGQGTGELFFGEGSRLTVL.

V gene TRBV7-6 combines with J gene TRBJ1-3, with 9 positions matching TRBD1. V lost 5 bases to trimming and J lost 2 bases; unmatched junction nucleotides: 7. The germline V gene encodes CDR1 SGHVS and CDR2 FNYEAQ. This CDR3 region has 16 residues. In nucleotides, the CDR3 is TGTGCCAGCAGCGAAAGACAGGGGGGACCTGGAAACACCATATATTTT. It is translated as CASSERQGGPGNTIYF.

The chain links TRBV30 to TRBJ2-1; 7 bases align to TRBD1. CDR3 length equals 14 residues. Trimming at V came to 3 bases and at J to 6 bases, leaving 8 bases not matched to a gene. Germline values: CDR1 GTSNPN, CDR2 SVGIG (reference sequence). CDR3 nucleotides: TGTGCCTGGAGCCGAGGGCCAGGGGGCAATGAGCAGTTCTTC. This codes for CAWSRGPGGNEQFF. Variable domain in full (rest from reference TRBV30 and TRBJ2-1): SQTIHQWPATLVQPVGSPLSLECTVEGTSNPNLYWYRQAAGRGLQLLFYSVGIGQISSEVPQNLSASRPQDRQFILSSKKLLLSDSGFYLCAWSRGPGGNEQFFGPGTRLTVL.

The chain couples TRBV5-1 to TRBJ2-7, with D perhaps TRBD1 (6 bases). The CDR3 is 16 residues long. With 4 bases removed from V and 1 base from J, the gap between germline ends came to 18 bases. CDR1 and CDR2 (germline): SGHRS, YFSETQ. The chain's CDR3 is CASSPRTVILSYEQYF. The CDR3 DNA reads as TGCGCCAGCAGCCCCCGGACAGTGATCCTTTCCTACGAGCAGTACTTC.

The genes are TRBV19 and TRBJ1-5, with 7 bases fitting TRBD1. Germline assignment: CDR1 LNHDA and CDR2 SQIVND (reference sequence). J gave up 4 bases and V 3 bases, and 9 bases lay outside the gene matches. The CDR3 has 16 residues. CDR3 amino acids: CASSIGQGGSNQPQHF. The DNA for the CDR3 is TGTGCCAGTAGTATCGGTCAGGGGGGTTCGAATCAGCCCCAGCATTTT.

V is TRBV30 and J is TRBJ2-2, with a possible D match to TRBD2 (5 bases). The CDR3 is made up of 14 amino acids. Germline loops: CDR1 GTSNPN, CDR2 SVGIG (reference sequence). The V and J ends lost 5 bases and 4 bases respectively, with 14 bases between them. CDR3 loop: CAWQYGIVTGELFF. The DNA for the CDR3 is TGTGCCTGGCAATACGGGATAGTCACCGGGGAGCTGTTTTTT.

This chain links TRBV4-2 with TRBJ2-3; 10 nucleotides agree with TRBD2. The CDR3 extends over 18 amino acids. After removal of 0 bases from V and 4 bases from J, the junction contained 10 bases not matched to a gene. Germline V gives CDR1 LGHNA, CDR2 YNFKEQ. The CDR3 loop reads CASSQDRYSGGAPDTQYF. DNA of the CDR3: TGTGCCAGCAGCCAAGATCGTTACAGCGGGGGGGCCCCAGATACGCAGTATTTT.

This clone occurred once. The V gene is TRBV28, the J gene TRBJ2-3, with 12 positions matching TRBD2. Germline CDR1 and CDR2: MDHEN and SYDVKM. Losses at the gene ends were 3 bases for V and 10 bases for J; bases not matched to a gene: 8. The CDR3 loop spans 15 amino acids. For the CDR3, the DNA is TGTGCCAGCAGTTTCACTAGCGGGAGGACTGCCCCGCAGTATTTT. Translating gives CASSFTSGRTAPQYF.

The table lists this clone with a count of one. DNA of the CDR3: TGTGCCAGCAGTACCGGGACTAGCAGGTACAATGAGCAGTTCTTC. As protein: CASSTGTSRYNEQFF. The gene calls are TRBV6-1 and TRBJ2-1; 9 nucleotides line up with TRBD2. Trimming cost V 5 bases and J 4 bases; bases outside gene matches: 6. Germline assignment: CDR1 MNHNS and CDR2 SASEGT. The CDR3 contains 15 residues.

This clone has only one observation. The genes are TRBV18 and TRBJ2-1, with TRBD2 as a possible D gene (5 bases). Germline V gives CDR1 KGHSH, CDR2 LQKENI. V lost 3 bases to trimming and J lost 0 bases, with 18 bases between them. The length of the CDR3 is 18 residues. The CDR3 here is CASSPSGEAESSYNEQFF. The CDR3 DNA reads as TGTGCCAGCTCACCGTCAGGAGAAGCGGAGAGCTCCTACAATGAGCAGTTCTTC.

The J gene is TRBJ1-4, the V gene TRBV2; 9 bases align to TRBD1. V gave up 6 bases and J gave up 6 bases; unmatched junction bases: 8. The CDR3 has 15 amino acids. CDR1 SNHLY and CDR2 FYNNEI come from the germline V gene. The CDR3 DNA reads as TGTGCCAGCAGCAAACAGGGGGCGCGCGATGAAAAACTGTTTTTT. Translated: CASSKQGARDEKLFF.

The V and J genes are TRBV29-1 and TRBJ2-1; 14 nucleotides line up with TRBD2. Germline loops: CDR1 SQVTM, CDR2 ANQGSEA. Losses at the gene ends were 3 bases for V and 4 bases for J; bases not matched to a gene: 5. There are 16 residues in the CDR3. The CDR3 sequence: CSVEKGTSGGYNEQFF. In DNA form, the CDR3 reads TGCAGCGTTGAGAAAGGGACTAGCGGGGGATACAATGAGCAGTTCTTC.

Of note for this clone: The sample holds other DNA sequences that translate to the same CDR3. The rearrangement joins TRBV28 to TRBJ2-7; TRBD2 matches 9 bases. The CDR3 spans 14 residues. J lost 4 bases, V lost 2 bases, and 3 bases had no gene match. In germline, CDR1 is MDHEN, CDR2 SYDVKM. CDR3 DNA: TGTGCCAGCAGTTTAGGCGGGAGGGCGTACGAGCAGTACTTC. This codes for CASSLGGRAYEQYF.

The V and J genes are TRBV6-1 and TRBJ1-4, with 12 bases matching TRBD1. The length of the CDR3 is 15 residues. Trimming removed 0 bases from V and 7 bases from J; junction bases left unmatched: 0. Germline values: CDR1 MNHNS, CDR2 SASEGT. The CDR3, as DNA: TGTGCCAGCAGTGAAGCGGGACAGGGGGCTGAAAAACTGTTTTTT. Translation: CASSEAGQGAEKLFF.

The rearrangement uses TRBV10-2 and TRBJ2-5; 8 bases are a match to TRBD2. V was clipped by 7 bases and J by 2 bases; unmatched bases: 6. CDR3 size: 14 residues. Germline assignment: CDR1 WSHSY and CDR2 SAAADI. The CDR3 DNA is TGCGCCAGCAAAGTAGCGGGAATACAAGAGACCCAGTACTTC. As protein: CASKVAGIQETQYF.

This clone was seen a few times. V and J are TRBV5-6 and TRBJ1-2; 9 positions agree with TRBD1. This CDR3 spans 14 amino acids. With V trimmed by 0 bases and J by 7 bases, 4 bases remained unmatched. Germline values: CDR1 SGHDT, CDR2 YYEEEE. The chain's CDR3 is CASSLGDREGGYTF. CDR3 in DNA: TGTGCCAGCAGCTTGGGGGACAGGGAGGGTGGCTACACCTTC.

The chain joins TRBV5-7 to TRBJ2-4; tentatively, D is TRBD2 (6 bases). TRBV5-7 is marked as an open reading frame, function uncertain. The V gene lost 2 bases and the J gene lost 4 bases, with 10 bases spanning the gap. The CDR3 covers 14 residues. This chain's CDR3 is CASSFGGEKNIQYF. CDR3 DNA sequence: TGTGCCAGCAGCTTCGGGGGAGAGAAAAACATTCAGTACTTC.

This chain links TRBV27 with TRBJ2-1; the match to TRBD2 covers 9 bases. The CDR3 consists of 14 residues. V was clipped by 3 bases and J by 9 bases; unmatched bases: 6. CDR1 and CDR2 from the germline V gene are MNHEY and SMNVEV (reference sequence). The CDR3 nucleotides read TGTGCCAGCAGTTTCATTGCGGGGGGGGTTGAGCAGTTCTTC. Amino acid sequence: CASSFIAGGVEQFF.

The J gene is TRBJ1-4, the V gene TRBV28; D is perhaps TRBD1 (6 bases). Trimming left V 7 bases short and J 7 bases short, with 19 bases between. Germline V gives CDR1 MDHEN, CDR2 SYDVKM. The CDR3 is made up of 15 amino acids. The CDR3: CASNVGGGGGEKLFF. The CDR3 DNA follows: TGTGCCAGCAACGTCGGGGGAGGGGGAGGTGAAAAACTGTTTTTT.

V is TRBV27 and J is TRBJ2-5; 13 nucleotides agree with TRBD2. V lost 5 bases, J lost 12 bases, and 12 bases stayed unmatched. The CDR3 covers 15 residues. Germline CDR1 and CDR2: MNHEY and SMNVEV (reference sequence). The CDR3 here is CASSPPRTSGSREYF. The CDR3 region has the DNA TGTGCCAGCAGTCCCCCCCGGACTAGCGGGAGCCGCGAGTACTTC.

CDR3 in DNA: TGTGCCAGCAGTTTTGGGGGGGCACAAAAACTGTTTTTT. It yields the protein CASSFGGAQKLFF. The V and J genes are TRBV28 and TRBJ1-4; possible D gene TRBD1, 6 bases. This CDR3 has 13 residues. Germline CDR1 and CDR2: MDHEN and SYDVKM. Trimming removed 3 bases at V and 9 bases at J, with 11 bases between.

The rearrangement joins TRBV5-1 to TRBJ2-3; perhaps TRBD2 as D (5 bases). Germline-derived CDR1 and CDR2 are SGHRS and YFSETQ. This CDR3 region has 16 residues. Trimming shortened V by 0 bases and J by 0 bases, and 11 bases separated the two germline ends. CDR3 region: CASSLATDLSTDTQYF. The CDR3 DNA follows: TGCGCCAGCAGCTTGGCCACGGACTTGAGCACAGATACGCAGTATTTT.